This TCR beta chain was identified during a study of T cells in Graves' hyperthyroidism and ophthalmopathy. RNA transcripts served as the template for amplifying TCR beta CDR3 regions. Initially, a first-round RT-PCR of the TCR CDR3 employed the HTBI primer set. MiXCR was run by TCRdb on the multiplex PCR reads, yielding one entry per CDR3 protein. The sample lists 400,000 to 600,000 distinct CDR3 sequences, roughly 20% occurring once. With regard to this clonotype: At one end the junction does not follow the germline gene, possibly because of a read error.

CDR3 length: 16 amino acids. Germline loops: CDR1 SGHRS, CDR2 YFSETQ. The sequencing sample was made of blood. This TCR was sampled from a man younger than 35 with Graves' hyperthyroidism. This chain joins TRBV5-1 and TRBJ1-1; D not certain. This CDR3 reads CASSPRNTPLNAEAFF. CDR3 DNA sequence: TGCGCCAGCAGCCCCCGGAATACACCTCTGAACGCTGAAGCTTTCTTT.